Listed below are T cell receptor beta chains from one sample, sequenced in a study of blood T cell repertoires in COVID-19. Generated by immunoSEQ multiplex PCR, the TCRdb table keeps only in-frame clones and is missing some. The sample includes fewer than 50,000 clones, 85% seen only once; the top ten take 4% to 6%. Sequences were obtained from peripheral blood. The receptors originated from a man aged 45-60 years with active COVID-19. Each CDR3 is given with its conserved first and last residue. The D gene is left open where the match is weak. Rows may omit the clone size; those that give it use once, few, many or a size class.

j_gene | v_gene | d_gene | abundance | CDR3aa | CDR3nt
TRBJ2-2 | TRBV5-1 | TRBD1 | NA | CASSPDRVPPGELFF | TGCGCCAGCAGCCCTGACAGGGTTCCCCCCGGGGAGCTGTTTTTT
TRBJ1-1 | TRBV19 | NA | NA | CATQAGANTEAFF | TGTGCCACTCAAGCAGGGGCGAACACTGAAGCTTTCTTT
TRBJ2-5 | TRBV25-1 | NA | once | CASSPPTQYF | TGTGCCAGCTCTCCTCCGACCCAGTACTTC
TRBJ2-3 | TRBV28 | NA | NA | CASSVQGRTDTQYF | TGTGCCAGCAGTGTACAGGGTCGGACAGATACGCAGTATTTT
TRBJ2-1 | TRBV15 | TRBD2 | NA | CATSDGTSSFEQFF | TGTGCCACCAGCGACGGGACTAGCTCGTTTGAGCAGTTCTTC
TRBJ2-2 | TRBV2 | TRBD2 | NA | CASMPRTSGELFF | TGTGCCAGCATGCCCCGGACTAGTGGGGAGCTGTTTTTT
TRBJ1-5 | TRBV5-1 | NA | NA | CASSPGIHSNQPQHF | TGCGCCAGCAGCCCCGGGATTCATAGCAATCAGCCCCAGCATTTT
TRBJ2-7 | TRBV29-1 | NA | NA | CSVALQGGPYEQYF | TGCAGCGTTGCTCTTCAGGGGGGTCCCTACGAGCAGTACTTC
TRBJ2-1 | TRBV3-1/TRBV3-2 | NA | NA | CASTHSSYNEQFF | TGTGCCAGCACCCACAGCTCCTACAATGAGCAGTTCTTC
TRBJ2-5 | TRBV5-1 | TRBD1 | NA | CASSLVLDRDQETQYF | TGCGCCAGCAGCTTGGTTTTGGACAGGGACCAAGAGACCCAGTACTTC
TRBJ2-3 | TRBV5-1 | NA | NA | CASSPGSDTQYF | TGCGCCAGCAGTCCAGGGTCAGATACGCAGTATTTT
TRBJ1-2 | TRBV6-5 | TRBD1 | few | CASTPTGQGVYGYTF | TGTGCCAGCACCCCAACGGGACAGGGGGTCTATGGCTACACCTTC
TRBJ2-7 | TRBV9 | NA | NA | CASSVFPSQGHEQYF | TGTGCCAGCAGCGTATTTCCCTCTCAGGGGCACGAGCAGTACTTC
TRBJ2-5 | TRBV3-1/TRBV3-2 | TRBD2 | NA | CASSPRLAGGRTQYF | TGTGCCAGCAGCCCGAGATTAGCGGGGGGGAGGACCCAGTACTTC
TRBJ1-6 | TRBV7-9 | TRBD1 | few | CASSLVGQDYASPLHF | TGTGCCAGCAGCTTAGTGGGACAGGACTACGCTTCACCCCTCCACTTT
TRBJ1-6 | TRBV7-2 | NA | few | CATQGGGIRSPLHF | TGTGCCACCCAGGGCGGGGGGATCAGGTCACCCCTCCACTTT
TRBJ2-1 | TRBV10-3 | TRBD1 | NA | CASYQGEGATRGEQFF | TGTGCCAGCTACCAGGGGGAAGGGGCAACTAGGGGTGAGCAGTTCTTC
TRBJ2-5 | TRBV28 | TRBD2 | NA | CASSFRASGEETQYF | TGTGCCAGCAGTTTCAGGGCTAGCGGGGAAGAGACCCAGTACTTC
TRBJ2-1 | TRBV18 | TRBD2 | once | CASSPPSGGGHEQFF | TGTGCCAGCTCACCACCCAGCGGGGGGGGCCATGAGCAGTTCTTC
TRBJ2-7 | TRBV6-5 | NA | few | CASSYYGDSYEQYF | TGTGCCAGCAGTTACTACGGGGACTCCTACGAGCAGTACTTC
TRBJ1-3 | TRBV24-1 | NA | NA | CATSEDLQGIRNTIYF | TGTGCCACCAGTGAGGACCTACAGGGAATTAGAAACACCATATATTTT
TRBJ1-2 | TRBV3-1/TRBV3-2 | NA | NA | CASSQQGNYGYTF | TGTGCCAGCAGCCAACAGGGGAACTATGGCTACACCTTC
TRBJ1-6 | TRBV19 | TRBD1 | NA | CASRTGNNSPLHF | TGTGCCAGTAGGACAGGGAATAATTCACCCCTCCACTTT
TRBJ2-7 | TRBV21-1 | NA | NA | CASSKGGQGAYEQYF | TGTGCCAGCAGCAAGGGGGGACAGGGGGCTTACGAGCAGTACTTC
TRBJ2-2 | TRBV7-9 | TRBD1 | NA | CASSQRQGWTGELFF | TGTGCCAGCAGCCAGAGACAGGGTTGGACCGGGGAGCTGTTTTTT
TRBJ2-7 | TRBV5-6 | TRBD2 | once | CASSYLAGSSYEQYF | TGTGCCAGCAGCTATCTAGCGGGGAGCTCCTACGAGCAGTACTTC
TRBJ2-1 | TRBV4-1 | TRBD2 | NA | CASSGLAGPYNEQFF | TGCGCCAGCAGCGGACTAGCGGGGCCCTACAATGAGCAGTTCTTC
TRBJ1-4 | TRBV10-1 | TRBD1 | few | CASSRDRNEKLFF | TGCGCCAGCAGCCGGGACAGAAATGAAAAACTGTTTTTT
TRBJ1-4 | TRBV27 | NA | NA | CASRVGGSNEKLFF | TGTGCCAGCAGGGTCGGAGGCTCTAATGAAAAACTGTTTTTT
TRBJ2-5 | TRBV5-1 | TRBD2 | NA | CASSLGSSGETQYF | TGCGCCAGCAGCTTGGGGTCTAGCGGTGAGACCCAGTACTTC
TRBJ1-2 | TRBV5-4 | TRBD1 | NA | CASSRDRGRSRGYGYTF | TGTGCCAGCAGCCGAGACAGGGGTCGAAGTAGAGGCTATGGCTACACCTTC
TRBJ2-7 | TRBV5-6 | NA | NA | CASSVGEYEQYF | TGTGCCAGCAGCGTAGGGGAATACGAGCAGTACTTC
TRBJ2-3 | TRBV4-1 | TRBD1 | NA | CASSQGRGQGPADTQYF | TGCGCCAGCAGCCAAGGAAGGGGACAGGGCCCCGCAGATACGCAGTATTTT
TRBJ2-7 | TRBV9 | TRBD2 | NA | CASSVASSGGIYEQYF | TGTGCCAGCAGCGTAGCTAGTAGCGGGGGAATCTACGAGCAGTACTTC